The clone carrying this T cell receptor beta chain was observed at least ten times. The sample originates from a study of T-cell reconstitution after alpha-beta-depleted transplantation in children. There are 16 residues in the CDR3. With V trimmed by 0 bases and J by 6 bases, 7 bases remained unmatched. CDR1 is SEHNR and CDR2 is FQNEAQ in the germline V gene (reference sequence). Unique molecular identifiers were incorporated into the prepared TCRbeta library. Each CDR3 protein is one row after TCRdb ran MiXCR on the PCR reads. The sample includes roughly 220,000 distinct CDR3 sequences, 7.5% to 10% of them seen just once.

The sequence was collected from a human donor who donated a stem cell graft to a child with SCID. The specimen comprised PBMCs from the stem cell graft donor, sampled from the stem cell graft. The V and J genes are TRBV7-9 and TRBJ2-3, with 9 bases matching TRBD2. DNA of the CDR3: TGTGCCAGCAGCTTAGCTAGCGGGGGACCCCGCGATACGCAGTATTTT. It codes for CASSLASGGPRDTQYF.